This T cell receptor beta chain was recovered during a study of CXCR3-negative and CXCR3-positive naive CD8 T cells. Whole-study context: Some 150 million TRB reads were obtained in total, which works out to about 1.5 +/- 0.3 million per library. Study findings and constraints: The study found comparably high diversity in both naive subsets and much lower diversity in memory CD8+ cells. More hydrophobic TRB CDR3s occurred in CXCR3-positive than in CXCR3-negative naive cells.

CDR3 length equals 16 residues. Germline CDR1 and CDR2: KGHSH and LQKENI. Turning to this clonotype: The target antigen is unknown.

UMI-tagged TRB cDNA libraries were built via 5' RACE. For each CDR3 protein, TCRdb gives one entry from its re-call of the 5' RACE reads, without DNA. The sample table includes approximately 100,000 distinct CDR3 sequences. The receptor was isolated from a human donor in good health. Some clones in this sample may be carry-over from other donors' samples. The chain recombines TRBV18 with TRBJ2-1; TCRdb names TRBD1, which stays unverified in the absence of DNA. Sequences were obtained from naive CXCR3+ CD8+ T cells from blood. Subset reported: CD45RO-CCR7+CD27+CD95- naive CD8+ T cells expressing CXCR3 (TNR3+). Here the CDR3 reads CASSPPDRGQNNEQFF. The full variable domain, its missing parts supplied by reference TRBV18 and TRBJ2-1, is NAGVMQNPRHLVRRRGQEARLRCSPMKGHSHVYWYRQLPEEGLKFMVYLQKENIIDESGMPKERFSAEFPKEGPSILRIQQVVRGDSAAYFCASSPPDRGQNNEQFFGPGTRLTVL.